Detailed here is one TCR beta chain. Antigen specificity is unknown. There are 13 residues in the CDR3. Trimming cost V 2 bases and J 8 bases, with 12 bases left between them. Preparation of the TCRbeta library was carried out with unique molecular identifiers. From the PCR reads, TCRdb called clonotypes with MiXCR, one entry per CDR3 protein. The table includes nearly 200,000 distinct CDR3 sequences, around 5.9% detected once. This entry belongs to a study of T-cell reconstitution after alpha-beta-depleted transplantation in children. Study results and limitations: T-cell counts and diversity were attributed mostly to newly produced T cells one year after transplant.

The origin of this receptor is a girl less than two years old with combined immunodeficiency, due to receive a stem cell transplant. Sequencing was performed on PBMCs, taken before TCRalphabeta/CD19-depleted stem cell transplant. This sequence joins TRBV12-3 or TRBV12-4 and TRBJ1-2; D remains ambiguous. In DNA form, the CDR3 reads TGTGCCAGCAGTTTAAACTTCCTCGGGGGCTACACCTTC. This translates into CASSLNFLGGYTF.